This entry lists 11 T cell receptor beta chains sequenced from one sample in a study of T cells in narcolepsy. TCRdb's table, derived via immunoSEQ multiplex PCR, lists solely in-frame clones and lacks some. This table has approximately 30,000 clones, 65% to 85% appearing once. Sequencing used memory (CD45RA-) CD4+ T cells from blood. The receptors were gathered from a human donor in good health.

DNA of the CDR3: TGCGCCAGCAGCCAAGAGGCGGAGGTCATAAGCTCCTACAATGAGCAGTTCTTC. Protein: CASSQEAEVISSYNEQFF. This sequence joins TRBV4-1 and TRBJ2-1; maybe TRBD2 (5 bases). The CDR3 is made up of 18 amino acids. V was clipped by 0 bases and J by 0 bases, with 15 bases between them. Germline CDR1 reads MGHRA; CDR2 reads YSYEKL.

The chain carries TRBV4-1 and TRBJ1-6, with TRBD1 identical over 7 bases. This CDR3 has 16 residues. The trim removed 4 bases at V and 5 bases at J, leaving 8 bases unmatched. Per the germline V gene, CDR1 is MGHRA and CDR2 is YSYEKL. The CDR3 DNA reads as TGCGCCAGCAGCCTCCGGGACAGCGCCAATAATTCACCCCTCCACTTT. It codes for CASSLRDSANNSPLHF.

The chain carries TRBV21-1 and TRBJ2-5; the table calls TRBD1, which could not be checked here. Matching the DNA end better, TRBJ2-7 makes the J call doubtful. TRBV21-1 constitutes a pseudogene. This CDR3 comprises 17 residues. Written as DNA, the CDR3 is TGTGCCAGCATCGCAAAGGGGGATTCTAGCAGGTCCTACGAGCAGTACTTC. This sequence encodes CASIAKGDSSRSYEQYF.

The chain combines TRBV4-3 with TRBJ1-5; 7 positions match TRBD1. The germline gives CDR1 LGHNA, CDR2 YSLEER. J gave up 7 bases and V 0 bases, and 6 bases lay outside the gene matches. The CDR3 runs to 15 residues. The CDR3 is CASSQDQGGWQPQHF. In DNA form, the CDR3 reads TGCGCCAGCAGCCAAGATCAAGGGGGCTGGCAGCCCCAGCATTTT.

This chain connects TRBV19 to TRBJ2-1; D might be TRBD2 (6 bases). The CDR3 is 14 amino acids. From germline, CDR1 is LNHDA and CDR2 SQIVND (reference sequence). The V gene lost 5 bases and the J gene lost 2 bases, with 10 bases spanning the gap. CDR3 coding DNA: TGTGCCAGTAGTGCCGGGACTCCCTACAATGAGCAGTTCTTC. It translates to CASSAGTPYNEQFF.

CDR3 nucleotide sequence: TGTGCCAGCAGCCCTTACAGGGGGTGGAATGAGCAGTTCTTC. Translating it yields CASSPYRGWNEQFF. V is TRBV7-2 and J is TRBJ2-1; TRBD1 agrees at 8 bases. The germline V gene has CDR1 SGHTA and CDR2 FQGNSA. CDR3 length: 14 residues. V gave up 5 bases and J gave up 7 bases; unmatched junction bases: 7.

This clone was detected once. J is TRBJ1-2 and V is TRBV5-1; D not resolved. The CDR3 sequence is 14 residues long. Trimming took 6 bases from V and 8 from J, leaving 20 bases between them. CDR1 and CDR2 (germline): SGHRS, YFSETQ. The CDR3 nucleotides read TGCGCCAGCACTCGGGCAGGCACCCAATGGGGCTACACCTTC. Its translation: CASTRAGTQWGYTF.

The CDR3 bases are TGTGCCAGCAGCTTGGGAGGGAGGACGGAGGGGGAGACCCAGTACTTC. Translating it yields CASSLGGRTEGETQYF. V gene TRBV5-4 combines with J gene TRBJ2-5; weak D call: TRBD2 (6 bases). This CDR3 region has 16 residues. CDR1 SGHNT and CDR2 YYREEE come from the germline V gene (reference sequence). V lost 0 bases and J lost 5, with 17 bases in between. Supplemented by reference TRBV5-4 and TRBJ2-5, the full variable domain reads ETGVTQSPTHLIKTRGQQVTLRCSSQSGHNTVSWYQQALGQGPQFIFQYYREEENGRGNFPPRFSGLQFPNYSSELNVNALELDDSALYLCASSLGGRTEGETQYFGPGTRLLVL.

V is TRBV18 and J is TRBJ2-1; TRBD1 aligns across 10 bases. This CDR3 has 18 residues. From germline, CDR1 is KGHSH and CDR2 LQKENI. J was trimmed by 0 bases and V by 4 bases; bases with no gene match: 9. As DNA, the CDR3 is TGTGCCAGCTCACTCAGGGACAGGGGAAGTTCCTCCTACAATGAGCAGTTCTTC. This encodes CASSLRDRGSSSYNEQFF.

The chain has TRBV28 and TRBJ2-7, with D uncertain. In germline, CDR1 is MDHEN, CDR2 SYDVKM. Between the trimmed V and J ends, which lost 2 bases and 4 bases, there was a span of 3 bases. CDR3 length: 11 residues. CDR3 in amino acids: CASSLTYEQYF. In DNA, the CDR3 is TGTGCCAGCAGTTTAACATACGAGCAGTACTTC.

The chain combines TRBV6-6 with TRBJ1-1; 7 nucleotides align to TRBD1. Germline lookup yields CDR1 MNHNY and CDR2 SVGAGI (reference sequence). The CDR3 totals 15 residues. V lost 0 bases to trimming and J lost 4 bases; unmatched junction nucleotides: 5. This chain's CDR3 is CASSYSEGGGTEAFF. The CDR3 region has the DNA TGTGCCAGCAGTTACTCAGAAGGGGGCGGCACTGAAGCTTTCTTT.